A single sample gave rise to the 10 T cell receptor beta chains below, sequenced in a study of T cell responses to AZD1222 COVID-19 vaccine. Clones were read by immunoSEQ multiplex PCR, and TCRdb kept only the in-frame ones, dropping some. The data show 90,000 to 100,000 clones, around 89% seen once. Sample: peripheral blood, taken on day 0 of AZD1222 vaccination. Receptors originate from an adult in good health.

The chain joins TRBV3-1 (or the pseudogene TRBV3-2) to TRBJ2-5; 7 nucleotides agree with TRBD1. CDR3 length equals 13 residues. The trim removed 3 bases at V and 3 bases at J, leaving 1 base unmatched. CDR1 and CDR2 (germline): LGHDT, YNNKEL (reference sequence). The CDR3 reads CASSHDREETQYF. The CDR3 nucleotides are TGTGCCAGCAGCCACGACAGGGAAGAGACCCAGTACTTC.

V is TRBV7-8 and J is TRBJ2-5; 12 bases map to TRBD2. This CDR3 has 16 amino acids. Germline CDR1 and CDR2: SGHVS and FQNEAQ. V was clipped by 4 bases and J by 0 bases; unmatched bases: 3. In DNA, the CDR3 is TGTGCCAGCAGCTCCGGGACTAGCGGGCACCAAGAGACCCAGTACTTC. Residues: CASSSGTSGHQETQYF.

This sequence joins TRBV5-4 and TRBJ1-3; weak D call: TRBD1 (6 bases). V gave up 4 bases and J gave up 1 base, with 21 bases separating them. The CDR3 is 18 residues long. Per the germline V gene, CDR1 is SGHNT and CDR2 is YYREEE (reference sequence). The chain's CDR3 is CASSPGGGSPSSGNTIYF. CDR3 nucleotides: TGTGCCAGCAGCCCGGGGGGGGGCTCACCCTCTTCTGGAAACACCATATATTTT.

The chain combines TRBV7-3 with TRBJ2-2; 8 bases fit TRBD1. V gave up 3 bases and J gave up 4 bases; unmatched junction bases: 4. The CDR3 has 15 residues. The V gene's germline CDR1 is SGHTA and CDR2 FQGTGA. The CDR3 nucleotides are TGTGCCAGCAGCTTTCAGGGGGCTGGCACCGGGGAGCTGTTTTTT. Protein product: CASSFQGAGTGELFF.

The chain employs TRBV7-9 and TRBJ2-3; 8 bases line up with TRBD2. Unmatched junction bases numbered 3, after V lost 0 bases and J lost 1 base. In germline, CDR1 is SEHNR, CDR2 FQNEAQ (reference sequence). The CDR3 length is 16 residues. CDR3 loop: CASSLAAGERTDTQYF. The CDR3 DNA follows: TGTGCCAGCAGCTTAGCAGCGGGGGAACGCACAGATACGCAGTATTTT.

CDR3: CASSLQGWKETQYF. In DNA, the CDR3 is TGTGCCAGCAGCTTACAGGGTTGGAAAGAGACCCAGTACTTC. The chain is built from TRBV7-8 and TRBJ2-5; D is perhaps TRBD1 (5 bases). CDR1 is SGHVS and CDR2 is FQNEAQ in the germline V gene. CDR3 length: 14 residues. V lost 2 bases, J lost 3 bases, and 10 bases lay in between. The variable domain in full, completed from reference TRBV7-8 and TRBJ2-5, reads GAGVSQSPRYKVAKRGQDVALRCDPISGHVSLFWYQQALGQGPEFLTYFQNEAQLDKSGLPSDRFFAERPEGSVSTLKIQRTQQEDSAVYLCASSLQGWKETQYFGPGTRLLVL.

The J gene is TRBJ2-5, the V gene TRBV18; D unresolved. Germline loops: CDR1 KGHSH, CDR2 LQKENI. This CDR3 contains 16 residues. Trimming cost V 0 bases and J 0 bases, with 11 bases left between them. The CDR3 loop is CASSPPSALYQETQYF. The CDR3 DNA is TGTGCCAGCTCACCACCGTCAGCCCTGTACCAAGAGACCCAGTACTTC.

The V call is TRBV6-5, the J call TRBJ1-4; D is possibly TRBD1 (5 bases). From germline, CDR1 is MNHEY and CDR2 SVGAGI. The V end lost 3 bases, the J end lost 5 bases, and 16 bases lay between the germline ends. This CDR3 comprises 16 residues. The CDR3 coding sequence is TGTGCCAGCAGTTATTTTTCGCAGGGAGTCAATGAAAAACTGTTTTTT. Its protein product is CASSYFSQGVNEKLFF.

The chain employs TRBV11-2 and TRBJ1-5; no definite D call. V lost 1 base to trimming and J lost 7 bases, with 5 bases between them. This CDR3 has 12 amino acids. CDR1 SGHAT and CDR2 FQNNGV come from the germline V gene. CDR3 residues: CASSLADQPQHF. In DNA, the CDR3 is TGTGCCAGCAGCTTAGCGGACCAGCCCCAGCATTTT.

The CDR3 region is CAWDGDSGNTIYF. CDR3 DNA sequence: TGTGCCTGGGACGGGGACTCTGGAAACACCATATATTTT. The V call is TRBV30, the J call TRBJ1-3; D remains unclear. The CDR3 spans 13 residues. The ends were cut back, 5 bases at V and 0 bases at J, with 8 bases in the middle. Germline V lookup: CDR1 GTSNPN, CDR2 SVGIG (reference sequence).